The rows below give T cell receptor beta chains drawn from one sample of a study of cytomegalovirus exposure and HLA in healthy donors. TCRdb's table, derived via immunoSEQ multiplex PCR, lists solely in-frame clones and lacks some. The table records roughly 180,000 clones, around 80% of them present only once. The specimen sequenced was PBMCs. The receptors were gathered from a woman aged 18-35 years in good health and CMV-seropositive. The CDR3 runs from the conserved cysteine through the conserved F or W. D genes are given only for firm matches. The size field is filled for only some rows; it gives once, few, many or a size class.

.	TRBJ1-6	TRBV4-1	.	CASSQVEGAGSPLHF	TGCGCCAGCAGCCAAGTTGAAGGGGCTGGTTCACCCCTCCACTTT
.	TRBJ2-5	TRBV6-1	.	CASSEARYGRQETQYF	TGTGCCAGCAGTGAAGCGCGGTACGGAAGGCAAGAGACCCAGTACTTC
.	TRBJ1-6	TRBV7-3	.	CASSLSGGNSPLHF	TGTGCCAGCAGCTTATCGGGGGGCAATTCACCCCTCCACTTT
TRBD2	TRBJ2-1	TRBV9	once	CASSVVAGGPGSYNEQFF	TGTGCCAGCAGCGTAGTAGCGGGGGGGCCTGGATCCTACAATGAGCAGTTCTTC
TRBD1	TRBJ1-1	TRBV18	.	CASSPGTGGAFF	TGTGCCAGCTCACCCGGGACAGGGGGAGCTTTCTTT
TRBD2	TRBJ2-7	TRBV19	.	CASSARGGNEQYF	TGTGCCAGTAGTGCGCGGGGGGGCAACGAGCAGTACTTC
TRBD1	TRBJ1-1	TRBV18	few	CASSVTGDVGEAFF	TGTGCCAGCTCGGTGACAGGGGATGTTGGTGAAGCTTTCTTT
.	TRBJ1-2	TRBV6-5	few	CASRGDTTNYGYTF	TGTGCCAGCAGGGGAGACACCACTAACTATGGCTACACCTTC
.	TRBJ1-1	TRBV19	.	CASSMGSLGAFF	TGTGCCAGTAGTATGGGTAGCCTGGGAGCTTTCTTT
TRBD1	TRBJ1-6	TRBV6-7	.	CATVEVETGQCNSPLHF	TGTGCCACCGTCGAGGTCGAAACGGGACAGTGTAATTCACCCCTCCACTTT
.	TRBJ1-2	TRBV9	.	CASSVDAVNYGYTF	TGTGCCAGCAGCGTAGATGCGGTGAACTATGGCTACACCTTC
.	TRBJ2-1	TRBV18	.	CASSPGITGLLGNEQFF	TGTGCCAGCTCACCAGGGATTACAGGGTTATTGGGCAATGAGCAGTTCTTC
TRBD2	TRBJ2-1	TRBV5-4	.	CASSLRLAGGVEQFF	TGTGCCAGCAGCTTGCGTCTAGCGGGGGGTGTTGAGCAGTTCTTC
.	TRBJ2-1	TRBV5-1	.	CASSLGGPGGNEQFF	TGCGCCAGCAGCTTAGGAGGGCCTGGGGGCAATGAGCAGTTCTTC
TRBD1	TRBJ2-2	TRBV19	.	CASSPGRQGLTGELFF	TGTGCCAGTAGCCCTGGCCGACAGGGGTTAACCGGGGAGCTGTTTTTT
.	TRBJ1-5	TRBV5-1	.	CARAVRAQHF	TGCGCCAGGGCCGTCAGGGCCCAGCATTTT
.	TRBJ1-2	TRBV20-1	.	CSAREAYGYTF	TGCAGTGCTAGAGAGGCATATGGCTACACCTTC
TRBD1	TRBJ2-7	TRBV7-9	.	CASSSDLGTGSWEQYF	TGTGCCAGCAGCTCAGATCTCGGGACAGGGTCTTGGGAGCAGTACTTC
.	TRBJ1-4	TRBV30	.	CALGVVGEKLFF	TGTGCCTTAGGGGTTGTCGGTGAAAAACTGTTTTTT
TRBD1	TRBJ2-1	TRBV4-1	.	CASKTGNNEQFF	TGCGCCAGCAAGACAGGGAACAATGAGCAGTTCTTC
TRBD1	TRBJ2-1	TRBV4-1	.	CASSQPGQGNNEQFF	TGCGCCAGCAGCCAGCCGGGACAGGGCAACAATGAGCAGTTCTTC
.	TRBJ2-7	TRBV6-4	.	CASMKRQAIPVHYYEQYF	TGTGCCAGCATGAAGAGACAGGCAATACCAGTCCACTACTACGAGCAGTACTTC
TRBD1	TRBJ1-1	TRBV30	.	CAFAPGQGGYTEAFF	TGTGCCTTCGCGCCCGGACAGGGGGGTTACACTGAAGCTTTCTTT
TRBD1	TRBJ1-2	TRBV19	.	CASSSYGQGGPYGYTF	TGTGCCAGTAGCTCGTATGGACAGGGAGGTCCCTATGGCTACACCTTC
.	TRBJ1-1	TRBV10-1	.	CAPRQEERGEAFF	TGCGCCCCCCGACAGGAGGAGAGGGGTGAAGCTTTCTTT
.	TRBJ2-1	TRBV6-4	few	CASSDSSGSYNEQFF	TGTGCCAGCAGTGACTCTAGCGGCTCCTACAATGAGCAGTTCTTC
TRBD2	TRBJ2-5	TRBV4-1	.	CASSQKLAEETQYF	TGCGCCAGCAGCCAGAAACTAGCGGAAGAGACTCAGTACTTC
TRBD2	TRBJ2-6	TRBV4-1	.	CASSQDPGGGANVLTF	TGCGCCAGCAGCCAAGATCCGGGGGGTGGGGCCAACGTCCTGACTTTC
TRBD1	TRBJ1-2	TRBV30	.	CAWSSQGAHGYTF	TGTGCCTGGAGTTCACAGGGGGCCCATGGCTACACCTTC
.	TRBJ2-2	TRBV10-1	.	CASSEPKGLRNTGELFF	TGCGCCAGCAGTGAGCCTAAGGGGCTGCGGAACACCGGGGAGCTGTTTTTT
TRBD1	TRBJ2-7	TRBV30	.	CAWSPGTGLYEQYF	TGTGCCTGGAGCCCCGGGACAGGGCTTTACGAGCAGTACTTC
TRBD1	TRBJ1-2	TRBV7-3	.	CASSFGQGYGYTF	TGTGCCAGCAGCTTTGGACAGGGCTATGGCTACACCTTC
.	TRBJ1-6	TRBV5-4	.	CASSLDRSSYNSPLHF	TGTGCCAGCAGCTTGGACAGGAGCTCCTATAATTCACCCCTCCACTTT
.	TRBJ2-5	TRBV5-4	.	CASSFGFQETQYF	TGTGCCAGCAGCTTTGGCTTTCAAGAGACCCAGTACTTC
TRBD1	TRBJ1-5	TRBV19	.	CASSPRTGGSNQPQHF	TGTGCCAGTAGTCCCCGGACAGGGGGTAGCAATCAGCCCCAGCATTTT
TRBD1	TRBJ1-3	TRBV27	.	CASSQTGVEFGNTIYF	TGTGCCAGCAGCCAGACAGGGGTTGAATTTGGAAACACCATATATTTT
TRBD1	TRBJ1-3	TRBV19	.	CASSTTGGPGNTIYF	TGTGCCAGTAGTACCACAGGGGGACCCGGAAACACCATATATTTT
TRBD1	TRBJ1-4	TRBV6-1	once	CASSEVPGQEHEKLFF	TGTGCCAGCAGTGAAGTGCCGGGACAGGAACATGAAAAACTGTTTTTT
.	TRBJ1-2	TRBV4-1	.	CASSHLGGGGLNYGYTF	TGCGCCAGCAGCCACCTAGGAGGTGGAGGGCTGAACTATGGCTACACCTTC
TRBD1	TRBJ1-5	TRBV5-5	.	CASSSGQGAMSNQPQHF	TGTGCCAGCAGCTCGGGACAGGGGGCCATGAGCAATCAGCCCCAGCATTTT
TRBD2	TRBJ2-5	TRBV6-6	.	CASSPLGGGPSETQYF	TGTGCCAGCAGTCCTCTTGGCGGGGGGCCGTCAGAGACCCAGTACTTC
.	TRBJ1-3	TRBV9	few	CASSVVPATGGNTIYF	TGTGCCAGCAGCGTAGTTCCGGCAACGGGAGGAAACACCATATATTTT
.	TRBJ2-1	TRBV15	.	CATSLTNSDSSYNEQFF	TGTGCCACCAGCCTAACGAATAGCGATAGCTCCTACAATGAGCAGTTCTTC
TRBD1	TRBJ1-3	TRBV28	.	CASSFSQGGTGNTIYF	TGTGCCAGCAGTTTTTCACAGGGGGGAACTGGAAACACCATATATTTT
TRBD2	TRBJ2-3	TRBV6-4	.	CASSDSLAGGSDTQYF	TGTGCCAGCAGTGACTCGTTAGCGGGGGGCTCAGATACGCAGTATTTT
.	TRBJ2-3	TRBV5-5	once	CASSLGATDTQYF	TGTGCCAGCAGCTTGGGGGCTACAGATACGCAGTATTTT
.	TRBJ2-1	TRBV5-1	.	CATSTTGWDEQFF	TGCGCCACCTCTACAACAGGGTGGGATGAGCAGTTCTTC
.	TRBJ1-1	TRBV5-4	once	CASSLGPHIAEAFF	TGTGCCAGCAGCTTGGGGCCACATATCGCTGAAGCTTTCTTT
TRBD1	TRBJ1-5	TRBV28	.	CASHGQGAGRSNQPQHF	TGTGCCAGCCATGGACAGGGGGCTGGAAGGAGCAATCAGCCCCAGCATTTT
.	TRBJ2-7	TRBV30	.	CAWRSGGLAEQYF	TGTGCCTGGAGATCCGGGGGGCTTGCCGAGCAGTACTTC
TRBD2	TRBJ2-3	TRBV7-3	.	CASSLEPSGYTDTQYF	TGTGCCAGCAGCTTAGAGCCTAGCGGTTACACAGATACGCAGTATTTT
.	TRBJ1-2	TRBV2	.	CASTKSNYGYTF	TGTGCCAGCACGAAAAGCAACTATGGCTACACCTTC
TRBD1	TRBJ1-2	TRBV5-4	.	CASSLHLEGQRDGYTF	TGTGCCAGCAGCTTGCACCTCGAGGGACAGCGAGATGGCTACACCTTC
TRBD1	TRBJ2-3	TRBV27	.	CASSRQGKITDTQYF	TGTGCCAGCAGTCGACAGGGGAAAATCACAGATACGCAGTATTTT